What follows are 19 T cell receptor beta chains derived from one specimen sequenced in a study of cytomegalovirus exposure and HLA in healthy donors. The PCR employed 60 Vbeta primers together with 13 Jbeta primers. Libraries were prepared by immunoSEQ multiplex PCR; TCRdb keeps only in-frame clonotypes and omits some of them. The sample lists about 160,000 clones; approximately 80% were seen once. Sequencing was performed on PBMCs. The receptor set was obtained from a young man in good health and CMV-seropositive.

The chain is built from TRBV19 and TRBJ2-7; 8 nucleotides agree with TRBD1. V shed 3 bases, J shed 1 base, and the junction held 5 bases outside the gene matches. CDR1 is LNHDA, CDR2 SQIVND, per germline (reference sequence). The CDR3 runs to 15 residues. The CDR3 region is CASSISQGASYEQYF. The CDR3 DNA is TGTGCCAGTAGTATCTCGCAGGGGGCATCCTACGAGCAGTACTTC.

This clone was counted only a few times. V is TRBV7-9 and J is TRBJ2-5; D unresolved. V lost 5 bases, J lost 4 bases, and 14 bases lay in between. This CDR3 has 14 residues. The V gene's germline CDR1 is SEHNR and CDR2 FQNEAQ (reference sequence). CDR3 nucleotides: TGTGCCAGCAGCCACAGTGGGCTGAGAGAGACCCAGTACTTC. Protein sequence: CASSHSGLRETQYF.

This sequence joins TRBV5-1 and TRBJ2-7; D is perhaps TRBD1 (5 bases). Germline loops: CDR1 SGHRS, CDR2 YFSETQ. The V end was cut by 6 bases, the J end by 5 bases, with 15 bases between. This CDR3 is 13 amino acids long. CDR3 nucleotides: TGCGCCAGCAAGGCCCTCCTCAGGGACGAGCAGTACTTC. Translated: CASKALLRDEQYF.

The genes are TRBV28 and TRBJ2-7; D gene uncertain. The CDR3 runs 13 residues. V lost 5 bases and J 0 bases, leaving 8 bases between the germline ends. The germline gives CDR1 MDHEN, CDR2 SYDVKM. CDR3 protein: CASSPVLSYEQYF. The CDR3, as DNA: TGTGCCAGCAGTCCCGTACTCTCCTACGAGCAGTACTTC.

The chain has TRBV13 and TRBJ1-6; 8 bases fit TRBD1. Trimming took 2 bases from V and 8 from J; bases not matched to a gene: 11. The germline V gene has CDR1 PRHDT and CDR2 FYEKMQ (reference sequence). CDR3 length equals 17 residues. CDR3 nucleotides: TGTGCCAGCAGCTTAAGGAGGACAGGGCCGATGGATTCACCCCTCCACTTT. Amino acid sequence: CASSLRRTGPMDSPLHF.

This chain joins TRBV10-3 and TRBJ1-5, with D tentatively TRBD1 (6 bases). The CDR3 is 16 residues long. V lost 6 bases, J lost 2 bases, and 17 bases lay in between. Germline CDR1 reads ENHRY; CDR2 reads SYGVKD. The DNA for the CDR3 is TGTGCCATCAGAGGGGGACAAGGTTCGGGCAATCAGCCCCAGCATTTT. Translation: CAIRGGQGSGNQPQHF.

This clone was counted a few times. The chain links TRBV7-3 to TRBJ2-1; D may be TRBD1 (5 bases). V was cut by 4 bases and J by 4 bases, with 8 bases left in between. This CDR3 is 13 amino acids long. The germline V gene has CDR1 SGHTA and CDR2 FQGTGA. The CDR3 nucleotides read TGTGCCAGCAGCTCCAACAGGTACAATGAGCAGTTCTTC. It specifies CASSSNRYNEQFF.

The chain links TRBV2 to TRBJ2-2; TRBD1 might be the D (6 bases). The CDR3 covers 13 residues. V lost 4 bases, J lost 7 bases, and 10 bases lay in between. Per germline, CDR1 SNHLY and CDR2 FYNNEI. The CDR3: CASSGGRVGELFF. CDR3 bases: TGTGCCAGCAGTGGGGGGCGTGTCGGGGAGCTGTTTTTT.

CDR3 bases: TGTGCCCAATACAGACAGGGGGCATCAGATACGCAGTATTTT. Protein: CAQYRQGASDTQYF. The chain joins TRBV5-4 to TRBJ2-3; 10 bases map to TRBD1. With 10 bases clipped from V and 4 bases from J, the junction kept 9 bases outside the gene matches. The CDR3 spans 14 residues. Germline V gene sequence: CDR1 SGHNT, CDR2 YYREEE (reference sequence).

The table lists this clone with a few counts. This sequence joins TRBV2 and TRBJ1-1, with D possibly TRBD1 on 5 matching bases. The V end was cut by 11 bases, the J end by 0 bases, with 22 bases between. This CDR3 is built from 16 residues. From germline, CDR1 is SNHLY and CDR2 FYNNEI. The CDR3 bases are TGTGCCGGTGTAACTTGGACACCTCCTATGAACACTGAAGCTTTCTTT. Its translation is CAGVTWTPPMNTEAFF.

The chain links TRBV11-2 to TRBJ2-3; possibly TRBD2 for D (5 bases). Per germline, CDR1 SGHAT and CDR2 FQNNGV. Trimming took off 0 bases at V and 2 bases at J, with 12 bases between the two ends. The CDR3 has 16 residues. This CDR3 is CASSLDLASSTDTQYF. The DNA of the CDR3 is TGTGCCAGCAGCTTAGATCTGGCTAGCTCCACAGATACGCAGTATTTT.

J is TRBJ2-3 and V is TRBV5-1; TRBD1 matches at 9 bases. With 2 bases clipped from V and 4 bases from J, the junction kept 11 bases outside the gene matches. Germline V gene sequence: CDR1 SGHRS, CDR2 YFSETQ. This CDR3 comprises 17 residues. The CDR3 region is CASSFGAGTGSPDTQYF. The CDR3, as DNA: TGCGCCAGCAGCTTCGGGGCCGGGACAGGGTCCCCAGATACGCAGTATTTT.

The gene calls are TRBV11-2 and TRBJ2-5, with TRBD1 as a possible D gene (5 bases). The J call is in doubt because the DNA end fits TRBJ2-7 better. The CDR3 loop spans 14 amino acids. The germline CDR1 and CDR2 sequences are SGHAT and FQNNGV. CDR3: CASEGTGSSYEQYF. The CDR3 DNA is TGTGCCAGCGAAGGCACAGGCAGCTCCTACGAGCAGTACTTC.

CDR3 DNA sequence: TGTGCCAGCAGTGAAGTCGGAGGGGGCGTTGGGCCCCAGCATTTT. Its protein is CASSEVGGGVGPQHF. The V call is TRBV6-1, the J call TRBJ1-5; 7 bases are a match to TRBD1. Germline assignment: CDR1 MNHNS and CDR2 SASEGT. The CDR3 spans 15 residues. Losses at the gene ends were 1 base for V and 9 bases for J; bases not matched to a gene: 9.

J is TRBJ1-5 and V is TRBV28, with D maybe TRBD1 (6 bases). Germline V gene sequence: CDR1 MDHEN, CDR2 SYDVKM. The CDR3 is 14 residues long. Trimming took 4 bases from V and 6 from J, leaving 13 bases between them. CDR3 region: CASSSLGGRQPQHF. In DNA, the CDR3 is TGTGCCAGCAGTTCCCTGGGGGGGCGTCAGCCCCAGCATTTT.

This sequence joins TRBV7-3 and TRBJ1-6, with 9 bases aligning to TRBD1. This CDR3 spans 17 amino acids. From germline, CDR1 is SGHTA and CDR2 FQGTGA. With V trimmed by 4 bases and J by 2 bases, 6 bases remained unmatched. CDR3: CASSSTGGNAYNSPLHF. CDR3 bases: TGTGCCAGCAGCTCCACAGGGGGCAACGCCTATAATTCACCCCTCCACTTT.

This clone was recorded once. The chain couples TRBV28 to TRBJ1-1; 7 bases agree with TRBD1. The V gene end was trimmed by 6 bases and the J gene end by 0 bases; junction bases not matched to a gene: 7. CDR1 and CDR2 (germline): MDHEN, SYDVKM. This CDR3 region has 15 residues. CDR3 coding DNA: TGTGCCAGCAGCTATACCAGGGGGTTGAACACTGAAGCTTTCTTT. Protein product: CASSYTRGLNTEAFF.

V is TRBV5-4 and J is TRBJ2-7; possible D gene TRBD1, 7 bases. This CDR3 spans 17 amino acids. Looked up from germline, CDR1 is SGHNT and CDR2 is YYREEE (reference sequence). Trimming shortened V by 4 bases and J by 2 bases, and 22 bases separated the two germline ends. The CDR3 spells CASSPPTGGTETYEQYF. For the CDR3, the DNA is TGTGCCAGCAGCCCCCCGACAGGCGGGACAGAAACCTACGAGCAGTACTTC.

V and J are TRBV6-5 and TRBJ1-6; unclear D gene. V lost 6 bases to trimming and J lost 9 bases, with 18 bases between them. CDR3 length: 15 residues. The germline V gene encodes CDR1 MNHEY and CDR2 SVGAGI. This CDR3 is CASRPMRVGRSPLHF. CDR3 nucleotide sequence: TGTGCCAGCAGGCCCATGAGGGTCGGGCGTTCACCCCTCCACTTT.